This T cell receptor (beta chain) emerged from a study of OX40 agonist ivuxolimab in advanced cancers. The study in broad terms: Ivuxolimab, which targeted the costimulatory receptor OX40 (CD134), was an agonistic, fully human IgG2 monoclonal antibody. A male proportion of 75% to 85% and a mean age of around 60 years, ranging from 23 to 79, were recorded for the dose-escalation cohort. The paper reports the monotherapy dose-escalation portion (N ≈ 50 patients) of the phase I ivuxolimab trial. Partial responses occurred in three dose-escalation patients, of whom one had hepatocellular carcinoma and two had cutaneous melanoma. Of the approximately 54 dose-escalation patients, hepatocellular carcinoma was present in about 19, melanoma in approximately 15, renal cell carcinoma in 9 and head and neck cancer in 9. Intravenous ivuxolimab was administered to patients every 2 weeks at six dose levels: 0.01, 0.1, 0.3, 1.5, 3 and 10 mg/kg. The point of sequencing TCRbeta in the periphery was to test whether ivuxolimab changed TCR sequence diversity and drove clonal T-cell expansion. Prior anti-PD-1, anti-PD-L1 or anti-CTLA-4 therapy was permitted, and checkpoint inhibitors had been received by about 36% of dose-escalation patients.

To sequence the TCRbeta CDR3 region, genomic DNA was isolated from the sorted cells. The immunoSEQ Assay was used to sequence the TCRbeta CDR3 regions. In its TCRdb copy, this immuneACCESS table keeps in-frame sequences only and misses some clones. Where compared with another copy, unresolved V genes explain less than half of these, and the others have no known cause. The sample contains 28,000 or so clones, more than 80% of them found a single time. 30% to 40% of the sample lies in the top ten. The CDR3 measures 13 amino acids from cysteine to phenylalanine. Just CDR3 DNA is preserved here, 39 bases in frame from base 1. Per the germline V gene (reference sequence), MNHEY is the CDR1 and SMNVEV is the CDR2. V loses 3 bases, J loses 6 bases, and the germline ends lie 8 bases apart. Broad study findings and their caveats: Low levels of normalized T-cell clonal expansion were also shown by some nonresponding patients. The antigen specificity of the peripheral T cells that underwent clonal expansion was not determined. Clonal expansion of both CD4+ and CD8+ blood T cells was observed from baseline to week 6 at doses 0.1 to 3.0 mg/kg. On average, CD8+ T cells showed more expanded clones than CD4+ T cells after ivuxolimab. In the 0.1-3.0 mg/kg groups, partial responders had among the lowest normalized peripheral clonal expansion, particularly in CD8+ T cells.

Patients with autoimmune disease history or receiving systemic immunosuppression were excluded from the trial. Peripheral blood for TCR sequencing was collected from all dose cohorts at baseline, on cycle 4 day 1, and on cycle 7 day 1. Samples came from an open-label, multicenter, first-in-human phase I dose-escalation trial of ivuxolimab. The trial enrolled adults with locally advanced or metastatic head and neck squamous cell, hepatocellular, melanoma or renal cell carcinoma. Before TCR sequencing, CD4+ T cells and CD8+ T cells from peripheral blood were sorted into separate populations. In the case of this clone: This receptor's antigen is unknown. No base quality information exists; no much larger clone differs at one position.

The chain is made from TRBV27 and TRBJ2-2; a tentative D match to TRBD1 spans 5 bases. This sequence was found in an adult with an advanced solid tumor such as melanoma, head and neck, liver or kidney cancer. Sample: CD4+ or CD8+ T cells sorted from blood, taken in a trial of the OX40 agonist ivuxolimab. The bases read TGTGCCAGCAGTTTGTGGGGCCCCGGGGAGCTGTTTTTT. Its product reads: CASSLWGPGELFF.